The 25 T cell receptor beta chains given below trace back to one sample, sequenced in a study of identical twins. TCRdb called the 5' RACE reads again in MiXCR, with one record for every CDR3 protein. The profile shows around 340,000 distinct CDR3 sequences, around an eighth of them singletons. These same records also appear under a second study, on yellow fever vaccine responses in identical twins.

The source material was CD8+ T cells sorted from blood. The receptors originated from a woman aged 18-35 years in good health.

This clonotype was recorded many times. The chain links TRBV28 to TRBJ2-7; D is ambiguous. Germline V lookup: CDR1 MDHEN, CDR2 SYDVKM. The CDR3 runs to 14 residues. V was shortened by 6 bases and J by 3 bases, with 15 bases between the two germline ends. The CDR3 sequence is CASSRITLYYEQYF. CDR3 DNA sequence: TGTGCCAGCAGCCGAATAACTCTGTACTACGAGCAGTACTTC.

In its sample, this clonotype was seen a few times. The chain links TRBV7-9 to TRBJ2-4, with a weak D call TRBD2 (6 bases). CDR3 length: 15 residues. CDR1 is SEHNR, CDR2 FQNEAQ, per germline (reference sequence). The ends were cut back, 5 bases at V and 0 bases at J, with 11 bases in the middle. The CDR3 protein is CASSPGGVAKNIQYF. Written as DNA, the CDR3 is TGTGCCAGCAGCCCGGGCGGGGTAGCCAAAAACATTCAGTACTTC.

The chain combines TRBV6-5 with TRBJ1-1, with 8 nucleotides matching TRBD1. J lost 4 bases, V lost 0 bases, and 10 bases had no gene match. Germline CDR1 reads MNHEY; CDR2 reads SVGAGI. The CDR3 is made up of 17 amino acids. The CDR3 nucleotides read TGTGCCAGCAGTTACTCGGGGACAGGATGGGAGGGCACTGAAGCTTTCTTT. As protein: CASSYSGTGWEGTEAFF.

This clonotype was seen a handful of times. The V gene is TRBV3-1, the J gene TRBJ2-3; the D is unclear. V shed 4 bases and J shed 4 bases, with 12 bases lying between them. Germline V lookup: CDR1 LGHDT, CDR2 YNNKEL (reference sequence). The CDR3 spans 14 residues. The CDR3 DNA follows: TGTGCCAGCAGCCGCCCGAGCCGCGCAGATACGCAGTATTTT. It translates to CASSRPSRADTQYF.

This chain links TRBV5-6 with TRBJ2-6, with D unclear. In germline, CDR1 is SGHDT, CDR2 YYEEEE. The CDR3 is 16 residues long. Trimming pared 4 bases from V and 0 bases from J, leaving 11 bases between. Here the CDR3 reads CASSPLSDSGANVLTF. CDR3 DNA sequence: TGTGCCAGCAGCCCCCTCTCCGACTCTGGGGCCAACGTCCTGACTTTC. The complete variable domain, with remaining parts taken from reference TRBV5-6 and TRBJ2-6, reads DAGVTQSPTHLIKTRGQQVTLRCSPKSGHDTVSWYQQALGQGPQFIFQYYEEEERQRGNFPDRFSGHQFPNYSSELNVNALLLGDSALYLCASSPLSDSGANVLTFGAGSRLTVL.

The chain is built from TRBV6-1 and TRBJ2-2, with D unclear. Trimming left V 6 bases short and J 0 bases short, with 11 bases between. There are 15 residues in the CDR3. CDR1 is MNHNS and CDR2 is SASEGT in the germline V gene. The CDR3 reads CASSPAIANTGELFF. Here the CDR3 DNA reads TGTGCCAGCAGCCCCGCCATTGCGAACACCGGGGAGCTGTTTTTT.

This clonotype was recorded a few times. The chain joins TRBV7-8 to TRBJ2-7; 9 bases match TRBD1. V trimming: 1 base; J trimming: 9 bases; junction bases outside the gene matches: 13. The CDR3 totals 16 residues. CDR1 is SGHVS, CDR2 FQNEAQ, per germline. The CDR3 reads CASSLELDRGPPGQYV. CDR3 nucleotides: TGTGCCAGCAGCTTAGAGCTGGACAGGGGACCCCCAGGGCAGTACGTC.

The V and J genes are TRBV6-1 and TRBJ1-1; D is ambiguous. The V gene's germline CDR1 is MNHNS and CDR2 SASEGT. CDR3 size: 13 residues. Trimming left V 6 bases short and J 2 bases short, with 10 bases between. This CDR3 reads CASSVGYNTEAFF. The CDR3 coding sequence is TGTGCCAGCAGCGTGGGATACAACACTGAAGCTTTCTTT.

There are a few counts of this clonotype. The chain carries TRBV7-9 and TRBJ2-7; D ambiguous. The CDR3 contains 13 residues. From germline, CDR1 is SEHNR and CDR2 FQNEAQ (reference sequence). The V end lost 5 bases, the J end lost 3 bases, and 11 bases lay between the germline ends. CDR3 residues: CASSPPHHYEQYV. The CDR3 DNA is TGTGCCAGCAGCCCTCCTCATCACTACGAGCAGTACGTC.

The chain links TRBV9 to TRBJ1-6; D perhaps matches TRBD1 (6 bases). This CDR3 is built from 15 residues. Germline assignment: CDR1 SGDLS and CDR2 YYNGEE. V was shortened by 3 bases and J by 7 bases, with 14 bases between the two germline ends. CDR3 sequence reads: CASSALQGLNSPLHF. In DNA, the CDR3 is TGTGCCAGCAGCGCGCTCCAGGGGTTGAATTCACCCCTCCACTTT. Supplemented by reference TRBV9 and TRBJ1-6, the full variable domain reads DSGVTQTPKHLITATGQRVTLRCSPRSGDLSVYWYQQSLDQGLQFLIQYYNGEERAKGNILERFSAQQFPDLHSELNLSSLELGDSALYFCASSALQGLNSPLHFGNGTRLTVT.

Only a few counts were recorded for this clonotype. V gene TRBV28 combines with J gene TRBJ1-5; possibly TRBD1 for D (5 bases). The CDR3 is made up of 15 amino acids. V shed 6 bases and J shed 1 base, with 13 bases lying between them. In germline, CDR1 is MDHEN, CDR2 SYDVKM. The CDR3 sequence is CASSPRGVSNQPQHF. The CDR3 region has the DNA TGTGCCAGCAGCCCACGAGGGGTAAGCAATCAGCCCCAGCATTTT.

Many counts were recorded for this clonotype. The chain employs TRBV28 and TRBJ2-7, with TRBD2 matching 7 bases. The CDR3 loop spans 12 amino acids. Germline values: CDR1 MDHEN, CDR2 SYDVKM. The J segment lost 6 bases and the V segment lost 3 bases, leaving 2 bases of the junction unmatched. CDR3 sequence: CASSLGGVEQYF. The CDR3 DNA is TGTGCCAGCAGTTTGGGGGGGGTCGAGCAGTACTTC.

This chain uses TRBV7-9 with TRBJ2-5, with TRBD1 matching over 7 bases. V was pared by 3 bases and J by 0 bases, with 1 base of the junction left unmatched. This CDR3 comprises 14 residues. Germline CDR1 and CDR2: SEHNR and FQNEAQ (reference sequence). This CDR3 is CASSFGQDQETQYF. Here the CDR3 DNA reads TGTGCCAGCAGCTTCGGACAGGACCAAGAGACCCAGTACTTC.

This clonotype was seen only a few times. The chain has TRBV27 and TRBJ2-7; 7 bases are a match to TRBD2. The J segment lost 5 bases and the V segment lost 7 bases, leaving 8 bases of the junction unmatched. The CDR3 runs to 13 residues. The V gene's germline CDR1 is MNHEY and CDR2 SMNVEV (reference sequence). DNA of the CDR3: TGTGCCAGCACCCCCCCGGGGAGGGACGAGCAGTACTTC. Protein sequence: CASTPPGRDEQYF.

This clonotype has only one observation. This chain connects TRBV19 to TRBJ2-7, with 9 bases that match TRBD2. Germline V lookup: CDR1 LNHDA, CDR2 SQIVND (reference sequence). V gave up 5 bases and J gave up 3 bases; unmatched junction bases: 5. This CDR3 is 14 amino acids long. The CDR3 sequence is CASSQIAGVYEQYF. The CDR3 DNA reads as TGTGCCAGTAGTCAAATAGCGGGAGTCTACGAGCAGTACTTC.

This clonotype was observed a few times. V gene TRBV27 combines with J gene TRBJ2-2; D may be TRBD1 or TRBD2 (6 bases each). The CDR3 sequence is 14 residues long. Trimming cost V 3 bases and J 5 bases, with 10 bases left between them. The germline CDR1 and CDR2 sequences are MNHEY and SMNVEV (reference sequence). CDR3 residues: CASSLGGITGELFF. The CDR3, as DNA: TGTGCCAGCAGTTTGGGGGGCATAACCGGGGAGCTGTTTTTT.

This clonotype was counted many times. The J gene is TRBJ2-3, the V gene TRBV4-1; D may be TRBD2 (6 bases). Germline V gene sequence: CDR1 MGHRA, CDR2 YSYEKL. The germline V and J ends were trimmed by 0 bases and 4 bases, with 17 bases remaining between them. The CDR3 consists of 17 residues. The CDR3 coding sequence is TGCGCCAGCAGCCAAGAGGGCTTGCTAGCGAGGTCAGATACGCAGTATTTT. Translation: CASSQEGLLARSDTQYF.

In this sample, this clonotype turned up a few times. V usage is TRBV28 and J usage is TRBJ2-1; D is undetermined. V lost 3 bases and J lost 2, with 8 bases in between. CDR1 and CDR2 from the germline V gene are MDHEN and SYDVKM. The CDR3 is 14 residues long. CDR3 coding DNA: TGTGCCAGCAGTTTCCGCAAGCCCTACAATGAGCAGTTCTTC. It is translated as CASSFRKPYNEQFF.

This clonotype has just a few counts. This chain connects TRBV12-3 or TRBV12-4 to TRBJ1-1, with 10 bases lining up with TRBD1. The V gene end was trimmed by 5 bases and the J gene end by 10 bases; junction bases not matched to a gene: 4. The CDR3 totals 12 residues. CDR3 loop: CASSLDRGRAFF. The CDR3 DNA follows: TGTGCCAGCAGTCTCGACAGGGGGCGAGCTTTCTTT.

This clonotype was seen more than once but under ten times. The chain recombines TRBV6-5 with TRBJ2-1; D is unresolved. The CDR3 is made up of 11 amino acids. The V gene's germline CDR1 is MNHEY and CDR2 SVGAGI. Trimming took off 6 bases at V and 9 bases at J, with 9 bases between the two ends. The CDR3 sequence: CASSSNGEQFF. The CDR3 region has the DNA TGTGCCAGCAGCTCGAATGGTGAGCAGTTCTTC.

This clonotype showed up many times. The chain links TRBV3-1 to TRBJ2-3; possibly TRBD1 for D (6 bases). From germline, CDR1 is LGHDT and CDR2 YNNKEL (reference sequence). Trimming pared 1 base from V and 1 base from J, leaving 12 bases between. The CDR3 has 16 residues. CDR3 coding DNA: TGTGCCAGCAGCCAAGGTGGGGGCCCCGGCACAGATACGCAGTATTTT. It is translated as CASSQGGGPGTDTQYF.

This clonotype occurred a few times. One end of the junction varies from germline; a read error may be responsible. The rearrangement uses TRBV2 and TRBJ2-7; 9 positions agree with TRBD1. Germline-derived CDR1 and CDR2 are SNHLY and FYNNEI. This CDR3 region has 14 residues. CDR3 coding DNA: TGTGCCAGCAGTAAGACAGGGGGGGCCTACGAGCAGCACTTC. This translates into CASSKTGGAYEQHF.

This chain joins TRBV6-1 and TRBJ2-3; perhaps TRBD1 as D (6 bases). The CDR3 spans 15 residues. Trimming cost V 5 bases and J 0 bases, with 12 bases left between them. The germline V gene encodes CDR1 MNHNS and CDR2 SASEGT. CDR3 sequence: CASSREGGSTDTQYF. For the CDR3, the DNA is TGTGCCAGCAGTAGAGAAGGGGGAAGCACAGATACGCAGTATTTT.

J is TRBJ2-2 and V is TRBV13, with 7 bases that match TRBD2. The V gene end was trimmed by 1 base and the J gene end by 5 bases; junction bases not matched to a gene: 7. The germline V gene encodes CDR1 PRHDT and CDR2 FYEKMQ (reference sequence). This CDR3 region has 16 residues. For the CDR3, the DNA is TGTGCCAGCAGCTTAGCCCTAGCGGCTGGGACCGGGGAGCTGTTTTTT. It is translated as CASSLALAAGTGELFF.

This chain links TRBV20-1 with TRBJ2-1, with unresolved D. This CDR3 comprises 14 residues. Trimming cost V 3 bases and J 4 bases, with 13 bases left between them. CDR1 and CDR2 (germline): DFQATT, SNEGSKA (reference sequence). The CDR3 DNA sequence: TGCAGTGCTAGTAGAGAGCCTACTTACAATGAGCAGTTCTTC. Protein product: CSASREPTYNEQFF.